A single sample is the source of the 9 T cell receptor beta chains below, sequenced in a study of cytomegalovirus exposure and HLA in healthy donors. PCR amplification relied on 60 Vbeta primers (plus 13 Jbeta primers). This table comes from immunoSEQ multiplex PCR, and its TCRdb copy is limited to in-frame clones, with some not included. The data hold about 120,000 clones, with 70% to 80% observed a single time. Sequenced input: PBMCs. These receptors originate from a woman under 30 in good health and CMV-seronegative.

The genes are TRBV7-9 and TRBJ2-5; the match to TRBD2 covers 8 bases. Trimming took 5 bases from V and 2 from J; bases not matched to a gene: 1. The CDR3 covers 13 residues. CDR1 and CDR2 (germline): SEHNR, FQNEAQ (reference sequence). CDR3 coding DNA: TGTGCCAGCAGCCGGGGGGGGCAAGAGACCCAGTACTTC. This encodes CASSRGGQETQYF.

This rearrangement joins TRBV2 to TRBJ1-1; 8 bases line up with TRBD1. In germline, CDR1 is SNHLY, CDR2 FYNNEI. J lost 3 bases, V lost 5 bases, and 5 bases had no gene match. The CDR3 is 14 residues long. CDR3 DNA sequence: TGTGCCAGCAGTTACTCGACAGGGGACACTGAAGCTTTCTTT. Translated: CASSYSTGDTEAFF.

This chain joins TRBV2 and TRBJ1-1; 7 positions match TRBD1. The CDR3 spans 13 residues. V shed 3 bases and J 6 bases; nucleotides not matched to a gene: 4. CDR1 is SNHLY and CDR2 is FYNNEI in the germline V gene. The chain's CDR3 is CASSEGTVSEAFF. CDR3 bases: TGTGCCAGCAGTGAGGGGACAGTCTCTGAAGCTTTCTTT.

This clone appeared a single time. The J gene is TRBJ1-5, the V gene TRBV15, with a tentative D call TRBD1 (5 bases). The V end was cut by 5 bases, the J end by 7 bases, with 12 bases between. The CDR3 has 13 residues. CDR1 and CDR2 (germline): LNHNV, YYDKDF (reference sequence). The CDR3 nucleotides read TGTGCCACCAGCGCCCGACAGTCCCAGCCCCAGCATTTT. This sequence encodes CATSARQSQPQHF.

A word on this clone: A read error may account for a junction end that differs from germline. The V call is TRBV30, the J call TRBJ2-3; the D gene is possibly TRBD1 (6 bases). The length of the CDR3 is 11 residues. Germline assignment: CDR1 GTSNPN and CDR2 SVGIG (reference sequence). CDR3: CAWSVMLDSEF. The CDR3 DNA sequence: TGTGCCTGGAGTGTAATGTTGGACAGTGAATTT.

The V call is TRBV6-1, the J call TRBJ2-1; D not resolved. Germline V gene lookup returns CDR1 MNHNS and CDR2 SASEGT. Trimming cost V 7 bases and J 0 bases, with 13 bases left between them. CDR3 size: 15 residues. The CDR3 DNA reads TGTGCCAGCAACTCGAAGAGCTACTCCTACAATGAGCAGTTCTTC. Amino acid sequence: CASNSKSYSYNEQFF.

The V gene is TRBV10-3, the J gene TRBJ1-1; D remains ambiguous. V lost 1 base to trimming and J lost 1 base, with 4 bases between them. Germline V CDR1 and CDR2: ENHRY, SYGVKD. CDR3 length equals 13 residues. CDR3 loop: CAISEWANTEAFF. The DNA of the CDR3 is TGTGCCATCAGTGAGTGGGCGAACACTGAAGCTTTCTTT.

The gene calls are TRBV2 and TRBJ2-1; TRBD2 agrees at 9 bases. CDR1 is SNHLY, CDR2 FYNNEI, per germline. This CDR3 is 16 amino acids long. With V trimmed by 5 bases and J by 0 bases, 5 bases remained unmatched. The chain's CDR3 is CASSSQRGDSYNEQFF. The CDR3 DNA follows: TGTGCCAGCAGTTCCCAGCGGGGGGACTCCTACAATGAGCAGTTCTTC. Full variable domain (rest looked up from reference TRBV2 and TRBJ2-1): EPEVTQTPSHQVTQMGQEVILRCVPISNHLYFYWYRQILGQKVEFLVSFYNNEISEKSEIFDDQFSVERPDGSNFTLKIRSTKLEDSAMYFCASSSQRGDSYNEQFFGPGTRLTVL.

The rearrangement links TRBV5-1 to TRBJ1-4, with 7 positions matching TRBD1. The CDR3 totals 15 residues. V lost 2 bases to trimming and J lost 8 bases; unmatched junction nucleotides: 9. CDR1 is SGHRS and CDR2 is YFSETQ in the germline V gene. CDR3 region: CASSLGSGGFEKLFF. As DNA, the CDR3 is TGCGCCAGCAGCTTAGGTTCAGGGGGTTTCGAAAAACTGTTTTTT.